This T cell receptor beta chain was captured by sequencing in a study of cytomegalovirus exposure and HLA in healthy donors. PCR primers comprised 60 Vbeta and 13 Jbeta primers. Assay: immunoSEQ multiplex PCR; the TCRdb copy retains only in-frame clones and omits some. The table includes roughly 280,000 clones, roughly two thirds detected once. Study observations and caveats: Specificity for CMV antigens was confirmed in vitro for three of the CMV-associated chains. Per a later analysis, 15,000 to 20,000 TCR beta sequences showed association with HLA alleles at 0.05 false discovery rate.

Healthy individuals who donated bone marrow served as the donors. Germline V gene data show CDR1 as MDHEN and CDR2 as SYDVKM. The CDR3 totals 12 residues. V lost 3 bases and J lost 6, with 8 bases in between. This clone was counted only a few times. Its antigen is still unknown. Sequenced sample: PBMCs. The chain uses TRBV28 and TRBJ1-1, with a possible D match to TRBD1 (6 bases). The source is a female donor in good health and CMV-seronegative. This chain's CDR3 is CASSFKGAEAFF. The CDR3 bases are TGTGCCAGCAGTTTTAAGGGGGCTGAAGCTTTCTTT.